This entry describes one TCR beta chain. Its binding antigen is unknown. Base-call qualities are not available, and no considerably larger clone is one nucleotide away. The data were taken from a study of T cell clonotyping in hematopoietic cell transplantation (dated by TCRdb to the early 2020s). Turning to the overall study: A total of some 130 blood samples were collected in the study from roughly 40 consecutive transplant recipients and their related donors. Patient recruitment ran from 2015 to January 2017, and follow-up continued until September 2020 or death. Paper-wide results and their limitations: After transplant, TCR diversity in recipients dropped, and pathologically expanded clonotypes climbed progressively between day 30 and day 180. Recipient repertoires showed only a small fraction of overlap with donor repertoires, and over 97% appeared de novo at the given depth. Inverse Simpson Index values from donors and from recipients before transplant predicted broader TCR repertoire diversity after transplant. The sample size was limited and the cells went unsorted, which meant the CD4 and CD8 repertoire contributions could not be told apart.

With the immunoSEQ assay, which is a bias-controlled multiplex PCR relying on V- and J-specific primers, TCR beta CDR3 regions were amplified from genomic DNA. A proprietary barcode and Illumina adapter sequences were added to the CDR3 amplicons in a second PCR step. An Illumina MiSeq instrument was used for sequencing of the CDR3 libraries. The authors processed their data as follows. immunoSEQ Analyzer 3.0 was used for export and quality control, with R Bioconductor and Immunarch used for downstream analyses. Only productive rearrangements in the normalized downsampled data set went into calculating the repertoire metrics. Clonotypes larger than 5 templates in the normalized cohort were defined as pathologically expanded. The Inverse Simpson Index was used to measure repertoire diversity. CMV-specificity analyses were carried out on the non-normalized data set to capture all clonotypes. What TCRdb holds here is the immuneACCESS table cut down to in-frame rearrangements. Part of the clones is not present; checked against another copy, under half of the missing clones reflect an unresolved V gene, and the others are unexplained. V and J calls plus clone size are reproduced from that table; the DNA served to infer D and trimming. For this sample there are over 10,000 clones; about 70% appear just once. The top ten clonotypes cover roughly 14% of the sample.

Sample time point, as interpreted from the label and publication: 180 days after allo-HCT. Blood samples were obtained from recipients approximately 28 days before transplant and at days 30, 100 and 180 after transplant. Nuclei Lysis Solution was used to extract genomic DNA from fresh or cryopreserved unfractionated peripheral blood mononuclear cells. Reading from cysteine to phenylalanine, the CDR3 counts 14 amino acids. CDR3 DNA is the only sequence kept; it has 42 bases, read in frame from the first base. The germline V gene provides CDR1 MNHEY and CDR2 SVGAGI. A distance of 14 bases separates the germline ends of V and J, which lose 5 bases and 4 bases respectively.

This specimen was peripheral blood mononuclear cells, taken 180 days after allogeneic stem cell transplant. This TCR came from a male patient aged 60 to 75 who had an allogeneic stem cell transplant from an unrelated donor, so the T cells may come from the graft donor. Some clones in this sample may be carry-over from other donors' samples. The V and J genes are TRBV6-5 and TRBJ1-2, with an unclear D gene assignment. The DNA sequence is TGTGCCAGCAGTCCCCTCGGAGGGTTCTATGGCTACACCTTC. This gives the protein CASSPLGGFYGYTF.